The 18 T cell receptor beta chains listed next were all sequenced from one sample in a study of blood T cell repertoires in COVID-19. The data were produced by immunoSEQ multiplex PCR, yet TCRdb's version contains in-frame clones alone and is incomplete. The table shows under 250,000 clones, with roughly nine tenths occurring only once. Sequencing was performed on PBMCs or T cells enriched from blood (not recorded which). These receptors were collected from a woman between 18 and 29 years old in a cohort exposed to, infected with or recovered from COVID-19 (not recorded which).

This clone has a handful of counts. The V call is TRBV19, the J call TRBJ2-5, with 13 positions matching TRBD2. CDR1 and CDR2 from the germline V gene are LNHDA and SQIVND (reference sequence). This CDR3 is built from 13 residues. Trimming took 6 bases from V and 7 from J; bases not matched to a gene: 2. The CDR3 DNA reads TGTGCCAGTAGCACTAGCGGGGGGGGGACCCAGTACTTC. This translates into CASSTSGGGTQYF.

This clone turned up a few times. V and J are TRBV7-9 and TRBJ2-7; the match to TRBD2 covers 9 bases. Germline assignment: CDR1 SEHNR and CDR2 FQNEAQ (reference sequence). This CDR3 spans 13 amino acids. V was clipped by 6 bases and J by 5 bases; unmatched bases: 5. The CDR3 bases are TGTGCCAGCAGAGCGGGAGGCACGGACGAGCAGTACTTC. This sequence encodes CASRAGGTDEQYF.

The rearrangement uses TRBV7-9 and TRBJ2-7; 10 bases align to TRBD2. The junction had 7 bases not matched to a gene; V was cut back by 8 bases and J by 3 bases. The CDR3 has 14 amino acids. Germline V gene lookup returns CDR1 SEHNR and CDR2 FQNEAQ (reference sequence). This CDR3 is CASSSRTSGYEQYF. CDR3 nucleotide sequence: TGTGCCAGCTCCTCCAGGACTAGCGGCTACGAGCAGTACTTC.

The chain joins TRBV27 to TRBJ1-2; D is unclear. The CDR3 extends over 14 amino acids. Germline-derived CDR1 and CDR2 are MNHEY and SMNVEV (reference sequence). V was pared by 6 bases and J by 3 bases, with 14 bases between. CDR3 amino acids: CASRGRAGYYGYTF. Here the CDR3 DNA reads TGTGCCAGCAGGGGTAGGGCGGGATACTATGGCTACACCTTC.

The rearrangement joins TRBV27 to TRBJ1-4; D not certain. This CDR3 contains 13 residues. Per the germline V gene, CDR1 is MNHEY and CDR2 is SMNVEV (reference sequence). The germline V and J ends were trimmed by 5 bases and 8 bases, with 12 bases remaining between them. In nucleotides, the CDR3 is TGTGCCAGCAGTCCCCTAGGAGGCGAAAAACTGTTTTTT. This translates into CASSPLGGEKLFF.

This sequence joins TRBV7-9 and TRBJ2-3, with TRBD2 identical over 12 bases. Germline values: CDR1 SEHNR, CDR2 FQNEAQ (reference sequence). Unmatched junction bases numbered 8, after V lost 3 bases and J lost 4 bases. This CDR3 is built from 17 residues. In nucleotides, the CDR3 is TGTGCCAGCAGCTTTTTCGGAAGGACTAGCGGGGCAGATACGCAGTATTTT. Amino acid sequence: CASSFFGRTSGADTQYF.

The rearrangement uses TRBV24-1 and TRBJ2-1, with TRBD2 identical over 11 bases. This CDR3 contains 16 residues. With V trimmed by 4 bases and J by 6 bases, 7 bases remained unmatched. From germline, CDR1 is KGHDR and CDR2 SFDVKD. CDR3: CATSEVAGGSRNEQFF. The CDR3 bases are TGTGCCACCAGTGAGGTAGCGGGAGGGTCTCGCAATGAGCAGTTCTTC.

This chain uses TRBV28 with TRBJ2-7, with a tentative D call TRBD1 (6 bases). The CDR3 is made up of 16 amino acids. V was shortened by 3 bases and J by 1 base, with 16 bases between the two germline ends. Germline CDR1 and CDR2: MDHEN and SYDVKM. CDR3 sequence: CASSLKRDTESYEQYF. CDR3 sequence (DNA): TGTGCCAGCAGTTTGAAAAGGGACACGGAGTCCTACGAGCAGTACTTC.

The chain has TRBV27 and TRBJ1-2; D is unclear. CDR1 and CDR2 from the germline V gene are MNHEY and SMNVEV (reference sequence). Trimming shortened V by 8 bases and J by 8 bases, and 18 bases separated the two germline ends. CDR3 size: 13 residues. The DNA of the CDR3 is TGTGCCAGCGCCTTTCGGGCGGCGGGGGGCTACACCTTC. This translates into CASAFRAAGGYTF.

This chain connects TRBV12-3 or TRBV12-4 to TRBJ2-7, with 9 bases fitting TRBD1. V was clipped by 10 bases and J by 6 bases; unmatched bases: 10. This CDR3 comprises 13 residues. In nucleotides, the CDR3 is TGTGCCACCAGGGACAGGGTTTCGCTCGAGCAGTACTTC. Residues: CATRDRVSLEQYF.

The CDR3 DNA sequence: TGTGCCAGCACCCAGGGGACGAGCGGGGCCCTCAATTACTACGAGCAGTACTTC. It translates to CASTQGTSGALNYYEQYF. This rearrangement joins TRBV7-6 to TRBJ2-7; a weak D match, TRBD2 (7 bases). Germline V CDR1 and CDR2: SGHVS, FNYEAQ. Trimming cost V 7 bases and J 3 bases, with 28 bases left between them. The CDR3 runs to 18 residues. Looking up the rest from reference TRBV7-6 and TRBJ2-7 gives the full variable domain: GAGVSQSPRYKVTKRGQDVALRCDPISGHVSLYWYRQALGQGPEFLTYFNYEAQQDKSGLPNDRFSAERPEGSISTLTIQRTEQRDSAMYRCASTQGTSGALNYYEQYFGPGTRLTVT.

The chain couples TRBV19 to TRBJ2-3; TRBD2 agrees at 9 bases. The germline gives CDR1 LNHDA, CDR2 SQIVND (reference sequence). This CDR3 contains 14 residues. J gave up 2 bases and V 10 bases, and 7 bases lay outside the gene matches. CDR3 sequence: CATETSGNTDTQYF. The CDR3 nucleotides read TGTGCCACCGAGACTAGCGGCAACACAGATACGCAGTATTTT.

Here the CDR3 DNA reads TGTGCCACCAGCAGCTCGGGATGGGACACCGGGGAGCTGTTTTTT. Its translation is CATSSSGWDTGELFF. The chain has TRBV15 and TRBJ2-2, with D possibly being TRBD2 (5 bases). The CDR3 totals 15 residues. The germline gives CDR1 LNHNV, CDR2 YYDKDF (reference sequence). V lost 3 bases and J 3 bases, leaving 11 bases between the germline ends. The variable domain in full, completed from reference TRBV15 and TRBJ2-2, reads DAMVIQNPRYQVTQFGKPVTLSCSQTLNHNVMYWYQQKSSQAPKLLFHYYDKDFNNEADTPDNFQSRRPNTSFCFLDIRSPGLGDTAMYLCATSSSGWDTGELFFGEGSRLTVL.

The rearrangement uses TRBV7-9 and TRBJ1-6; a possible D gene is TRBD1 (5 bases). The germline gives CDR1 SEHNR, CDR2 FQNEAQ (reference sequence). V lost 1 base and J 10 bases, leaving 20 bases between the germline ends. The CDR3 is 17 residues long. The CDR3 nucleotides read TGTGCCAGCAGCTTAGATGTAGTCCCAGGGTCTGGATCACCCCTCCACTTT. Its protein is CASSLDVVPGSGSPLHF.

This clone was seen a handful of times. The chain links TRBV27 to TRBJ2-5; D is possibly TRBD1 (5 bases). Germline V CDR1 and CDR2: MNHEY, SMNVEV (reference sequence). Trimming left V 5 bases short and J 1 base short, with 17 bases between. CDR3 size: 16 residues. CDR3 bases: TGTGCCAGCAGTGGATGGCAGGGCGACTCCCAAGAGACCCAGTACTTC. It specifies CASSGWQGDSQETQYF.

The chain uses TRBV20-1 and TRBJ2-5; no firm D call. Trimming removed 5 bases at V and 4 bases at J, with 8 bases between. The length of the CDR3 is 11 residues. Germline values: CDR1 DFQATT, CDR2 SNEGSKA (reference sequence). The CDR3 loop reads CSASSLETQYF. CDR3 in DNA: TGCAGTGCTTCTAGTTTAGAGACCCAGTACTTC.

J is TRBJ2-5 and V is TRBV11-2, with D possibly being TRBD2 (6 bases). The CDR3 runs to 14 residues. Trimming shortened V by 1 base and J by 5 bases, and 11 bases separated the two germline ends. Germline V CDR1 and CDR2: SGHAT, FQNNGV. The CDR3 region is CASSLASGVETQYF. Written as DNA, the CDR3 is TGTGCCAGCAGCTTAGCCTCGGGGGTTGAGACCCAGTACTTC.

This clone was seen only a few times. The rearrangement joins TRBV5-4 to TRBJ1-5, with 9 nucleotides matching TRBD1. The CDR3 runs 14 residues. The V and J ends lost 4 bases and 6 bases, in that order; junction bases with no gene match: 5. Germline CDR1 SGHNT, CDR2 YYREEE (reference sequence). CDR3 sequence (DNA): TGTGCCAGCAGCCAGGACAGGGGAGGTCAGCCCCAGCATTTT. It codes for CASSQDRGGQPQHF.